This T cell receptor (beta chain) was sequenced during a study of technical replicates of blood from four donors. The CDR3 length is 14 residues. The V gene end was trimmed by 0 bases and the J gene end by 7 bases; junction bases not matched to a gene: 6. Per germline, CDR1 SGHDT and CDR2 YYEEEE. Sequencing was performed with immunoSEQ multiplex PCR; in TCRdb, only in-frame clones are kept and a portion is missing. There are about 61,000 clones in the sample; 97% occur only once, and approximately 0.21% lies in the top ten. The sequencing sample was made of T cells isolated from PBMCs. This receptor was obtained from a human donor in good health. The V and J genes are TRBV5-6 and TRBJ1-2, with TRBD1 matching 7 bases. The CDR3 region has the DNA TGTGCCAGCAGCTTGGGAGTAGGGGGCTTTGGCTACACCTTC. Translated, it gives CASSLGVGGFGYTF.